These 9 T cell receptor beta chains were sequenced from one sample in a study of technical replicates of blood from a handful of donors. Measured with immunoSEQ multiplex PCR; TCRdb has only the in-frame clones, and not every one. The table includes around 79,000 clones, 90% to 95% detected once. The material sequenced was T cells isolated from PBMCs. All receptors derive from a human donor in good health.

Only a few counts were recorded for this clone. The chain carries TRBV11-3 and TRBJ2-5, with TRBD2 identical over 7 bases. CDR1 and CDR2 (germline): SGHNT, YENEEA. The trim removed 5 bases at V and 3 bases at J, leaving 6 bases unmatched. The CDR3 is made up of 14 amino acids. The CDR3 protein is CASSPRGIKETQYF. The CDR3 bases are TGTGCCAGCAGCCCGCGGGGGATAAAAGAGACCCAGTACTTC.

The J gene is TRBJ1-4, the V gene TRBV28, with 7 nucleotides matching TRBD1. Trimming cost V 5 bases and J 8 bases; bases outside gene matches: 11. The CDR3 loop spans 15 amino acids. Looked up from germline, CDR1 is MDHEN and CDR2 is SYDVKM. CDR3 DNA: TGTGCCAGCAGTAGTAGTCGACAGGGCGGCGAAAAACTGTTTTTT. This translates into CASSSSRQGGEKLFF. Complete variable domain (other parts from reference TRBV28 and TRBJ1-4): DVKVTQSSRYLVKRTGEKVFLECVQDMDHENMFWYRQDPGLGLRLIYFSYDVKMKEKGDIPEGYSVSREKKERFSLILESASTNQTSMYLCASSSSRQGGEKLFFGSGTQLSVL.

The rearrangement uses TRBV7-8 and TRBJ1-2; D unresolved. V was trimmed by 8 bases and J by 5 bases, leaving 21 bases between them. The germline gives CDR1 SGHVS, CDR2 FQNEAQ. This CDR3 contains 15 residues. The CDR3 loop is CASGTSTRDVYGYTF. The CDR3 DNA is TGTGCCAGCGGCACCTCGACACGGGATGTATATGGCTACACCTTC.

The chain uses TRBV11-2 and TRBJ2-7; 11 positions agree with TRBD2. Germline V gene lookup returns CDR1 SGHAT and CDR2 FQNNGV. The CDR3 consists of 19 residues. V was clipped by 4 bases and J by 2 bases; unmatched bases: 16. CDR3 bases: TGTGCCAGCAGCTCTGTCCGAGTACCCCTAGCGGGAGGAACCTACGAGCAGTACTTC. This gives the protein CASSSVRVPLAGGTYEQYF.

The chain is built from TRBV18 and TRBJ2-3, with a weak D call TRBD2 (5 bases). The CDR3 loop spans 14 amino acids. Germline V gene lookup returns CDR1 KGHSH and CDR2 LQKENI. Between the trimmed V and J ends, which lost 3 bases and 2 bases, there was a span of 9 bases. The CDR3 DNA is TGTGCCAGCTCACCTGAGCGGCACACAGATACGCAGTATTTT. Protein product: CASSPERHTDTQYF.

V is TRBV19 and J is TRBJ1-1, with D possibly matching TRBD1 (6 bases). The CDR3 runs to 18 residues. V lost 3 bases and J 5 bases, leaving 25 bases between the germline ends. Germline lookup yields CDR1 LNHDA and CDR2 SQIVND (reference sequence). CDR3 region: CASSIRGLSQGRWTEAFF. Written as DNA, the CDR3 is TGTGCCAGTAGTATCAGGGGTTTGAGTCAGGGCAGATGGACTGAAGCTTTCTTT.

The V call is TRBV6-1, the J call TRBJ2-1; 8 bases line up with TRBD1. The junction had 14 bases not matched to a gene; V was cut back by 3 bases and J by 7 bases. The CDR3 extends over 17 amino acids. The V gene's germline CDR1 is MNHNS and CDR2 SASEGT. The CDR3 nucleotides are TGTGCCAGCAGTGAGATCATGGACAGGGTTCTACTAAATGAGCAGTTCTTC. Protein: CASSEIMDRVLLNEQFF.

The rearrangement uses TRBV5-1 and TRBJ2-5; 9 bases align to TRBD2. V was clipped by 3 bases and J by 5 bases; unmatched bases: 8. Germline V gene lookup returns CDR1 SGHRS and CDR2 YFSETQ. There are 15 residues in the CDR3. CDR3 loop: CASSSAGGRSETQYF. The CDR3 region has the DNA TGCGCCAGCAGCTCGGCGGGGGGGCGGAGCGAGACCCAGTACTTC.

The chain couples TRBV30 to TRBJ2-7; D is perhaps TRBD2 (5 bases). This CDR3 is 12 amino acids long. The V and J ends lost 3 bases and 3 bases respectively, with 9 bases between them. Germline V CDR1 and CDR2: GTSNPN, SVGIG (reference sequence). CDR3: CAWRERRYEQYF. In DNA, the CDR3 is TGTGCCTGGAGGGAGCGGCGCTACGAGCAGTACTTC.